The next 30 T cell receptor beta chains were all read from a single sample in a study of OX40 agonist ivuxolimab in advanced cancers. Library preparation employed the immunoSEQ multiplex PCR assay. In TCRdb, the immuneACCESS table is reduced to in-frame sequences with V and J assigned. These tables do not hold every clone; where another copy was compared, an unresolved V gene accounts for under half, and the others remain unexplained. Within this sample are under 20,000 clones, with 79% of them counted one time only. The ten largest clones take up more than 25% of the sample. The source material was CD4+ or CD8+ T cells sorted from blood, sampled in a trial of the OX40 agonist ivuxolimab. These TCRs come from an adult with an advanced solid tumor such as melanoma, head and neck, liver or kidney cancer.

The CDR3 coding sequence is TGTGCCAGCAGTTACGGCGAGGAAGGAGGGCCCCAGCATTTT. Its translation is CASSYGEEGGPQHF. V usage is TRBV6-5 and J usage is TRBJ1-5; D call uncertain. Per germline, CDR1 MNHEY and CDR2 SVGAGI. The ends were cut back, 2 bases at V and 9 bases at J, with 14 bases in the middle. CDR3 size: 14 residues.

The J gene is TRBJ2-5, the V gene TRBV6-5; TRBD2 matches 11 bases. Germline CDR1 MNHEY, CDR2 SVGAGI. The CDR3 consists of 15 residues. V shed 2 bases and J 2 bases; nucleotides not matched to a gene: 1. This CDR3 is CASSYTSGGQETQYF. In DNA form, the CDR3 reads TGTGCCAGCAGTTACACTAGCGGGGGTCAAGAGACCCAGTACTTC.

The chain recombines TRBV27 with TRBJ1-5; TRBD1 might be the D (5 bases). Trimming shortened V by 2 bases and J by 4 bases, and 12 bases separated the two germline ends. CDR1 MNHEY and CDR2 SMNVEV come from the germline V gene (reference sequence). The CDR3 extends over 15 amino acids. The DNA for the CDR3 is TGTGCCAGCAGTTTACTTCAGGGCATGAATCAGCCCCAGCATTTT. It is translated as CASSLLQGMNQPQHF.

This chain connects TRBV9 to TRBJ1-5; D is uncertain. Germline V gives CDR1 SGDLS, CDR2 YYNGEE. V shed 3 bases and J shed 0 bases, with 10 bases lying between them. This CDR3 spans 15 amino acids. The CDR3 DNA sequence: TGTGCCAGCAGCGGGGAAAAGAATAGCAATCAGCCCCAGCATTTT. As protein: CASSGEKNSNQPQHF.

This chain joins TRBV7-9 and TRBJ2-3; D not certain. The germline V gene encodes CDR1 SEHNR and CDR2 FQNEAQ (reference sequence). V was pared by 6 bases and J by 5 bases, with 3 bases between. The CDR3 consists of 10 residues. The CDR3 reads CASRIDTQYF. The CDR3 nucleotides are TGTGCCAGCAGAATAGATACGCAGTATTTT. The full variable domain, completed using reference TRBV7-9 and TRBJ2-3, is DTGVSQNPRHKITKRGQNVTFRCDPISEHNRLYWYRQTLGQGPEFLTYFQNEAQLEKSRLLSDRFSAERPKGSFSTLEIQRTEQGDSAMYLCASRIDTQYFGPGTRLTVL.

The genes are TRBV27 and TRBJ1-1; D is uncertain. V dropped 3 bases and J dropped 0 bases, with 5 bases sitting between them. CDR1 and CDR2 from the germline V gene are MNHEY and SMNVEV (reference sequence). This CDR3 has 13 residues. The CDR3 spells CASSFFMNTEAFF. The CDR3 bases are TGTGCCAGCAGTTTCTTTATGAACACTGAAGCTTTCTTT.

The rearrangement links TRBV7-9 to TRBJ1-4, with D hard to call. Germline CDR1 is SEHNR and CDR2 is FQNEAQ (reference sequence). The CDR3 extends over 14 amino acids. The V end was cut by 2 bases, the J end by 5 bases, with 9 bases between. CDR3 DNA sequence: TGTGCCAGCAGCTTACTCCCGGCCAATGAAAAACTGTTTTTT. Its translation: CASSLLPANEKLFF. The whole variable domain, remainder taken from reference TRBV7-9 and TRBJ1-4, is DTGVSQNPRHKITKRGQNVTFRCDPISEHNRLYWYRQTLGQGPEFLTYFQNEAQLEKSRLLSDRFSAERPKGSFSTLEIQRTEQGDSAMYLCASSLLPANEKLFFGSGTQLSVL.

The chain joins TRBV5-8 to TRBJ1-2, with D perhaps matching TRBD1 (6 bases). The germline V gene encodes CDR1 SGHTS and CDR2 YDEGEE. CDR3 length: 13 residues. Trimming removed 2 bases at V and 2 bases at J, with 7 bases between. The CDR3 region is CASSLDRNYGYTF. The CDR3 DNA sequence: TGTGCCAGCAGCTTAGACAGGAACTATGGCTACACCTTC. Looking up the rest from reference TRBV5-8 and TRBJ1-2 gives the full variable domain: EAGVTQSPTHLIKTRGQQATLRCSPISGHTSVYWYQQALGLGLQFLLWYDEGEERNRGNFPPRFSGRQFPNYSSELNVNALELEDSALYLCASSLDRNYGYTFGSGTRLTVV.

This sequence joins TRBV5-6 and TRBJ2-7; D gene ambiguous. In germline, CDR1 is SGHDT, CDR2 YYEEEE. V dropped 4 bases and J dropped 3 bases, with 14 bases sitting between them. The CDR3 totals 14 residues. The CDR3 nucleotides read TGTGCCAGCAGCCCCCTTGACAAAGTCTACGAGCAGTACTTC. It translates to CASSPLDKVYEQYF.

This chain uses TRBV7-9 with TRBJ2-1, with a weak D call TRBD1 (6 bases). The CDR3 is 16 amino acids. The germline V gene has CDR1 SEHNR and CDR2 FQNEAQ (reference sequence). V shed 4 bases and J shed 4 bases, with 17 bases lying between them. CDR3 sequence: CASSSQDSINYNEQFF. The CDR3 DNA reads TGTGCCAGCAGCTCCCAGGACAGCATCAATTACAATGAGCAGTTCTTC.

This clone was seen only a few times. The CDR3 sequence is CSARYNPPLHF. In nucleotides, the CDR3 is TGCAGTGCTAGATACAATCCACCCCTCCACTTT. V usage is TRBV20-1 and J usage is TRBJ1-6; no firm D call. The length of the CDR3 is 11 residues. CDR1 is DFQATT, CDR2 SNEGSKA, per germline (reference sequence). The V gene lost 2 bases and the J gene lost 11 bases, with 7 bases spanning the gap.

The V gene is TRBV5-1, the J gene TRBJ1-1; 8 nucleotides agree with TRBD1. Germline trimming cut 0 bases from V and 6 bases from J; bases unmatched to any gene: 4. There are 14 residues in the CDR3. Germline loops: CDR1 SGHRS, CDR2 YFSETQ. The CDR3 is CASSLGTGIPEAFF. Here the CDR3 DNA reads TGCGCCAGCAGCTTGGGGACAGGGATCCCTGAAGCTTTCTTT.

The rearrangement links TRBV27 to TRBJ1-4, with D unclear. The CDR3 contains 12 residues. Germline CDR1 is MNHEY and CDR2 is SMNVEV (reference sequence). Trimming took off 6 bases at V and 8 bases at J, with 10 bases between the two ends. The CDR3 DNA reads TGTGCCAGCAGGCGGGGTGAAGAAAAACTGTTTTTT. Translated: CASRRGEEKLFF.

The rearrangement links TRBV7-2 to TRBJ2-3, with D unclear. The CDR3 runs to 13 residues. Trimming removed 1 base at V and 4 bases at J, with 6 bases between. Per the germline V gene, CDR1 is SGHTA and CDR2 is FQGNSA. CDR3 amino acids: CASSLGRPDTQYF. The CDR3 DNA is TGTGCCAGCAGCTTAGGACGGCCAGATACGCAGTATTTT.

The chain joins TRBV4-1 to TRBJ2-7; the match to TRBD2 covers 7 bases. CDR1 MGHRA and CDR2 YSYEKL come from the germline V gene. J was trimmed by 2 bases and V by 1 base; bases with no gene match: 5. The CDR3 contains 15 residues. The CDR3: CASSQGPSGAYEQYF. CDR3 bases: TGCGCCAGCAGCCAAGGCCCTAGCGGCGCCTACGAGCAGTACTTC.

The rearrangement links TRBV19 to TRBJ2-1; D is possibly TRBD1 (5 bases). The V and J ends lost 5 bases and 1 base respectively, with 12 bases between them. The CDR3 loop spans 15 amino acids. Germline V gene sequence: CDR1 LNHDA, CDR2 SQIVND (reference sequence). CDR3 loop: CASSSDSRSYNEQFF. DNA for the CDR3: TGTGCCAGTAGTTCTGACAGTCGGTCCTACAATGAGCAGTTCTTC.

The rearrangement joins TRBV15 to TRBJ1-2; D is unclear. V gave up 0 bases and J gave up 3 bases, with 14 bases separating them. Germline V gene sequence: CDR1 LNHNV, CDR2 YYDKDF (reference sequence). The CDR3 sequence is 16 residues long. The CDR3 nucleotides are TGTGCCACCAGCAGAGATCTAGGGTTTTCCTACTATGGCTACACCTTC. Its protein product is CATSRDLGFSYYGYTF. The full variable domain, in which reference TRBV15 and TRBJ1-2 provide the parts outside the CDR3, is DAMVIQNPRYQVTQFGKPVTLSCSQTLNHNVMYWYQQKSSQAPKLLFHYYDKDFNNEADTPDNFQSRRPNTSFCFLDIRSPGLGDTAMYLCATSRDLGFSYYGYTFGSGTRLTVV.

The chain couples TRBV19 to TRBJ1-2; no clear D gene. Germline-derived CDR1 and CDR2 are LNHDA and SQIVND (reference sequence). Trimming pared 2 bases from V and 2 bases from J, leaving 6 bases between. The CDR3 is 13 amino acids. Here the CDR3 reads CASSITDNYGYTF. For the CDR3, the DNA is TGTGCCAGTAGTATAACTGACAACTATGGCTACACCTTC.

J is TRBJ2-7 and V is TRBV6-4; D assignment may be TRBD1 or TRBD2 (5 bases each). With 5 bases removed from V and 6 bases from J, the gap between germline ends came to 14 bases. The germline V gene encodes CDR1 MRHNA and CDR2 SNTAGT. The CDR3 length is 13 residues. CDR3 residues: CASSFGAGLEQYF. The DNA of the CDR3 is TGTGCCAGCAGTTTCGGGGCAGGTCTCGAGCAGTACTTC.

The chain couples TRBV7-3 to TRBJ2-1, with unresolved D. There are 16 residues in the CDR3. Trimming took 1 base from V and 0 from J, leaving 10 bases between them. Germline V gene sequence: CDR1 SGHTA, CDR2 FQGTGA. The CDR3 here is CASSLKGRSSYNEQFF. The CDR3 nucleotides read TGTGCCAGCAGCTTAAAGGGCAGGAGCTCCTACAATGAGCAGTTCTTC.

This chain connects TRBV7-3 to TRBJ1-1; TRBD1 matches 7 bases. V lost 10 bases and J lost 8; bases outside the gene matches: 13. Germline lookup yields CDR1 SGHTA and CDR2 FQGTGA. The CDR3 spans 13 residues. The CDR3: CATSEGGTAEAFF. CDR3 DNA: TGTGCCACCTCCGAGGGAGGGACAGCCGAAGCTTTCTTT.

The genes are TRBV10-2 and TRBJ1-4; D gene ambiguous. V lost 3 bases to trimming and J lost 5 bases, with 22 bases between them. The CDR3 is 18 residues long. Per the germline V gene, CDR1 is WSHSY and CDR2 is SAAADI. The DNA for the CDR3 is TGCGCCAGCAGTGAACTGCTACGTCTCCCAGTCGACAATGAAAAACTGTTTTTT. Residues: CASSELLRLPVDNEKLFF.

J is TRBJ1-1 and V is TRBV30, with unresolved D. V lost 0 bases, J lost 1 base, and 9 bases lay in between. The CDR3 totals 14 residues. CDR1 GTSNPN and CDR2 SVGIG come from the germline V gene (reference sequence). The CDR3 DNA sequence: TGTGCCTGGAGTGTTGCTGCAGGGAACACTGAAGCTTTCTTT. Translated, it gives CAWSVAAGNTEAFF.

In its sample, this clone was seen a few times. The rearrangement links TRBV19 to TRBJ1-2; D not resolved. This CDR3 comprises 16 residues. Trimming shortened V by 3 bases and J by 3 bases, and 17 bases separated the two germline ends. CDR1 and CDR2 (germline): LNHDA, SQIVND (reference sequence). This CDR3 reads CASSIGTIRAYYGYTF. The CDR3 nucleotides are TGTGCCAGTAGTATTGGTACCATCCGGGCTTACTATGGCTACACCTTC.

The rearrangement links TRBV27 to TRBJ1-1; no clear D gene. V dropped 11 bases and J dropped 2 bases, with 12 bases sitting between them. Per germline, CDR1 MNHEY and CDR2 SMNVEV (reference sequence). The CDR3 is 12 amino acids. This CDR3 is CAVGGRNTEAFF. The CDR3 DNA is TGTGCCGTGGGTGGCAGAAACACTGAAGCTTTCTTT.

This rearrangement joins TRBV27 to TRBJ2-7, with D hard to call. The germline V gene encodes CDR1 MNHEY and CDR2 SMNVEV (reference sequence). V lost 3 bases, J lost 1 base, and 10 bases lay in between. The CDR3 runs to 14 residues. CDR3 sequence reads: CASSFGGNSYEQYF. In DNA form, the CDR3 reads TGTGCCAGCAGTTTCGGCGGCAATTCCTACGAGCAGTACTTC.

By share, this clone ranks as medium-sized (0.01 to 0.1%). The CDR3 nucleotides read TGCGCCAGCAGCCAAGCAGGGGGCGGAACCGGCGAGCAGTACTTC. This codes for CASSQAGGGTGEQYF. The chain links TRBV4-3 to TRBJ2-7, with 8 bases identical to TRBD1. Germline trimming cut 1 base from V and 6 bases from J; bases unmatched to any gene: 8. This CDR3 contains 15 residues. The germline V gene has CDR1 LGHNA and CDR2 YSLEER.

The chain carries TRBV19 and TRBJ2-2, with D perhaps matching TRBD1 (5 bases). V was pared by 8 bases and J by 7 bases, with 23 bases between. Germline V lookup: CDR1 LNHDA, CDR2 SQIVND (reference sequence). The CDR3 is 16 amino acids. The chain's CDR3 is CASESQESGWNGELFF. In nucleotides, the CDR3 is TGTGCCAGTGAGTCCCAGGAATCAGGGTGGAACGGGGAGCTGTTTTTT.

The V and J genes are TRBV5-8 and TRBJ2-7; TRBD1 matches 7 bases. J lost 2 bases, V lost 4 bases, and 9 bases had no gene match. The CDR3 runs to 15 residues. Germline V gene sequence: CDR1 SGHTS, CDR2 YDEGEE. CDR3 sequence: CASSRRGQGAYEQYF. Here the CDR3 DNA reads TGTGCCAGCAGCAGGCGAGGCCAGGGGGCCTACGAGCAGTACTTC.

CDR3: CASSLFGDREYSGANVLTF. CDR3 sequence (DNA): TGTGCCAGCAGCTTATTTGGGGACAGGGAATACTCTGGGGCCAACGTCCTGACTTTC. V and J are TRBV13 and TRBJ2-6; 9 bases fit TRBD1. With 2 bases clipped from V and 0 bases from J, the junction kept 8 bases outside the gene matches. This CDR3 is 19 amino acids long. Germline V gene sequence: CDR1 PRHDT, CDR2 FYEKMQ (reference sequence).